This TCR beta chain stems from a study of tumor-infiltrating lymphocytes in localized non-small cell lung cancer. Study information: Some samples were collected after neoadjuvant chemotherapy; smokers, never-smokers and several histologies were included.

The study, taken as a whole, reports: Available tissue quantity limited TCR sequencing to a patient subset. Higher tumor T cell infiltration than in uninvolved lung was supported by TCRbeta sequencing. Different pieces of the same tissue were used for each assay.

The J segment lost 5 bases and the V segment lost 2 bases, leaving 7 bases of the junction unmatched. The CDR3 runs to 15 residues. Germline V gene sequence: CDR1 SGHAT, CDR2 FQNNGV. On this clone: The antigen is not known.

Libraries were prepared by immunoSEQ multiplex PCR; TCRdb keeps only in-frame clonotypes and omits some of them. The sample contains about 4,800 clones, about 96% of which appear only once. J is TRBJ2-5 and V is TRBV11-2; 8 nucleotides match TRBD2. Sequenced: uninvolved lung tissue not adjacent to the tumor. The clonotype originates from a human donor with non-small cell lung cancer. The CDR3 DNA reads as TGTGCCAGCAGCTTATTAGGAGCGGGGGTGGAGACCCAGTACTTC. This codes for CASSLLGAGVETQYF.